This TCR beta chain was retrieved from a study of blood T cells in healthy people across ages. For the second PCR, which ran for about 7 to 12 cycles, a sample-barcoded 5' primer and a J-beta primer mix were used. TCRdb reprocessed the 5' RACE reads with MiXCR, giving one entry per CDR3 protein. The sample has hundreds of thousands of distinct CDR3 sequences, more than 45% seen once. This clonotype turned up a few times. The germline CDR1 and CDR2 sequences are MNHEY and SVGAGI. V lost 6 bases to trimming and J lost 11 bases, with 14 bases between them. The CDR3 runs 12 residues. Sequenced material: blood. The source of this sequence is a man aged 25 to 45 in good health. The rearrangement joins TRBV6-5 to TRBJ2-1; no definite D call. Here the CDR3 reads CASSPDLNQQFF. CDR3 DNA sequence: TGTGCCAGCAGCCCCGACCTGAACCAGCAGTTCTTC.